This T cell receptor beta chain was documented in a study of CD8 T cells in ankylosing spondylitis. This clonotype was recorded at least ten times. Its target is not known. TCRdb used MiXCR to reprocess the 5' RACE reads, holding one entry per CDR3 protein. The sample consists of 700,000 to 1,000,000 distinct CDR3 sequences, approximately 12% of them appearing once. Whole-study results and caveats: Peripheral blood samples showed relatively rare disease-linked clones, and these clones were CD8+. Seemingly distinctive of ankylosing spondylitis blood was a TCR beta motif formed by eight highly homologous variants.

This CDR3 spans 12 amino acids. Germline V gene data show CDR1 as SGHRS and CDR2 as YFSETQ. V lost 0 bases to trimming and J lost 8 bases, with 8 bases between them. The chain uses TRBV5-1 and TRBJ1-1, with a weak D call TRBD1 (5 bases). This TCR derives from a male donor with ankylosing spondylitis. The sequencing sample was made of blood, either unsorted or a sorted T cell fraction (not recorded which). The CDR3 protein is CASSLDGDEAFF. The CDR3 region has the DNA TGCGCCAGCAGCTTGGATGGGGACGAAGCTTTCTTT. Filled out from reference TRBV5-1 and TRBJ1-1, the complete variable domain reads KAGVTQTPRYLIKTRGQQVTLSCSPISGHRSVSWYQQTPGQGLQFLFEYFSETQRNKGNFPGRFSGRQFSNSRSEMNVSTLELGDSALYLCASSLDGDEAFFGQGTRLTVV.